A single sample is the source of the 32 T cell receptor beta chains below, sequenced in a study of OX40 agonist ivuxolimab in advanced cancers. The assay was immunoSEQ multiplex PCR, and TCRdb's table has in-frame clones only and misses some. The table shows about 100,000 clones, with 85% to 95% occurring only once. Sequencing was performed on CD4+ or CD8+ T cells sorted from blood, taken in a trial of the OX40 agonist ivuxolimab. These receptors were collected from an adult with an advanced solid tumor such as melanoma, head and neck, liver or kidney cancer.

The gene calls are TRBV9 and TRBJ2-3; D remains unclear. The V gene's germline CDR1 is SGDLS and CDR2 YYNGEE. V was cut by 1 base and J by 4 bases, with 7 bases left in between. The CDR3 loop spans 13 amino acids. CDR3 protein: CASSVRVADTQYF. DNA for the CDR3: TGTGCCAGCAGCGTACGCGTGGCAGATACGCAGTATTTT.

This chain links TRBV27 with TRBJ2-3, with D tentatively TRBD2 (6 bases). V dropped 2 bases and J dropped 2 bases, with 8 bases sitting between them. Germline CDR1 MNHEY, CDR2 SMNVEV (reference sequence). The CDR3 is 14 residues long. The CDR3 protein is CASSLGLSTDTQYF. The CDR3, as DNA: TGTGCCAGCAGTTTAGGACTATCCACAGATACGCAGTATTTT.

V usage is TRBV7-9 and J usage is TRBJ2-7; D remains ambiguous. Germline V gene data show CDR1 as SEHNR and CDR2 as FQNEAQ (reference sequence). The length of the CDR3 is 13 residues. V gave up 5 bases and J gave up 7 bases, with 15 bases separating them. The DNA for the CDR3 is TGTGCCAGCAGCCTAGTAGTCGCTCGGGAGCAGTACTTC. Translated: CASSLVVAREQYF.

The chain has TRBV10-3 and TRBJ1-1, with D perhaps TRBD1 (5 bases). The CDR3 contains 14 residues. CDR1 ENHRY and CDR2 SYGVKD come from the germline V gene. The V gene lost 3 bases and the J gene lost 4 bases, with 12 bases spanning the gap. The CDR3 coding sequence is TGTGCCATCAGTGAAAATCAGGGAGCCACTGAAGCTTTCTTT. This gives the protein CAISENQGATEAFF.

V gene TRBV11-2 combines with J gene TRBJ2-7, with 11 bases aligning to TRBD1. CDR3 length: 13 residues. Trimming removed 8 bases from V and 5 bases from J; junction bases left unmatched: 5. Germline assignment: CDR1 SGHAT and CDR2 FQNNGV. The CDR3 sequence: CASGQGARNEQYF. The CDR3, as DNA: TGTGCCAGCGGACAGGGGGCGCGCAACGAGCAGTACTTC.

J is TRBJ2-2 and V is TRBV2, with TRBD1 as a possible D gene (6 bases). CDR1 and CDR2 (germline): SNHLY, FYNNEI. The CDR3 runs 12 residues. V lost 7 bases, J lost 7 bases, and 10 bases lay in between. The CDR3 sequence: CASNREVGELFF. CDR3 nucleotide sequence: TGTGCCAGCAACAGGGAAGTCGGGGAGCTGTTTTTT.

The rearrangement joins TRBV6-1 to TRBJ2-1; D perhaps matches TRBD2 (5 bases). Trimming stripped 6 bases from V and 6 bases from J, with 15 bases between. The germline V gene encodes CDR1 MNHNS and CDR2 SASEGT. The CDR3 is 14 residues long. CDR3 residues: CASSTLERVNEQFF. For the CDR3, the DNA is TGTGCCAGCAGCACTCTCGAGAGGGTCAATGAGCAGTTCTTC.

The chain recombines TRBV7-9 with TRBJ1-5; D is possibly TRBD1 (5 bases). V was cut by 4 bases and J by 10 bases, with 17 bases left in between. Per germline, CDR1 SEHNR and CDR2 FQNEAQ (reference sequence). This CDR3 contains 14 residues. The CDR3, as DNA: TGTGCCAGCAGCTCGACAGTACCCACTTTTCCCCAGCATTTT. This gives the protein CASSSTVPTFPQHF.

The rearrangement joins TRBV7-9 to TRBJ2-7; TRBD2 matches 12 bases. Trimming at V came to 5 bases and at J to 12 bases, leaving 8 bases not matched to a gene. Germline lookup yields CDR1 SEHNR and CDR2 FQNEAQ (reference sequence). The CDR3 consists of 13 residues. CDR3 amino acids: CASSPTTSGRWYF. The CDR3 DNA reads TGTGCCAGCAGCCCCACGACTAGCGGGAGATGGTACTTC.

This clone was picked up one time. The chain uses TRBV4-2 and TRBJ1-2, with 7 bases aligning to TRBD1. Looked up from germline, CDR1 is LGHNA and CDR2 is YNFKEQ. The V gene end was trimmed by 6 bases and the J gene end by 3 bases; junction bases not matched to a gene: 4. This CDR3 has 13 residues. CDR3 loop: CASRRDSYYGYTF. The CDR3 coding sequence is TGTGCCAGCAGGAGGGACAGCTACTATGGCTACACCTTC.

The J gene is TRBJ1-2, the V gene TRBV30; TRBD1 matches at 10 bases. This CDR3 has 15 residues. Trimming removed 4 bases from V and 4 bases from J; junction bases left unmatched: 9. Germline V gives CDR1 GTSNPN, CDR2 SVGIG (reference sequence). In DNA form, the CDR3 reads TGTGCCTGGACCGCAGGACAGGGGGGGGCCTATGGCTACACCTTC. It yields the protein CAWTAGQGGAYGYTF.

V is TRBV4-2 and J is TRBJ2-1; D gene unclear. The CDR3 spans 12 residues. Germline CDR1 LGHNA, CDR2 YNFKEQ. Trimming removed 0 bases from V and 9 bases from J, with 6 bases in between. The CDR3 spells CASSQEWSEQFF. DNA for the CDR3: TGTGCCAGCAGCCAAGAATGGAGTGAGCAGTTCTTC.

This rearrangement joins TRBV6-6 to TRBJ1-2, with a tentative D call TRBD1 (5 bases). Germline V gene lookup returns CDR1 MNHNY and CDR2 SVGAGI (reference sequence). Trimming shortened V by 6 bases and J by 6 bases, and 23 bases separated the two germline ends. This CDR3 contains 16 residues. CDR3 coding DNA: TGTGCCAGCAGATCCTCCGGGACCAAAGTCGGGGATGGCTACACCTTC. Protein product: CASRSSGTKVGDGYTF.

This chain connects TRBV7-8 to TRBJ2-5, with D possibly being TRBD1 or TRBD2 (5 bases each). Germline V gives CDR1 SGHVS, CDR2 FQNEAQ. The CDR3 sequence is 13 residues long. Trimming took off 5 bases at V and 5 bases at J, with 12 bases between the two ends. CDR3 nucleotides: TGTGCCAGCAGCCAAGGGGAGTGGGAGACCCAGTACTTC. It encodes CASSQGEWETQYF.

The chain links TRBV5-1 to TRBJ2-7; D assignment may be TRBD1 or TRBD2 (6 bases each). Germline CDR1 is SGHRS and CDR2 is YFSETQ. Deletions cut 6 bases from V and 8 bases from J, with 24 bases between. The CDR3 consists of 15 residues. CDR3 sequence: CASMSGGGGPTKQYF. Here the CDR3 DNA reads TGCGCCAGCATGTCGGGTGGAGGGGGACCTACGAAGCAGTACTTC.

The rearrangement joins TRBV11-3 to TRBJ2-7, with D unresolved. The CDR3 spans 14 residues. Germline V lookup: CDR1 SGHNT, CDR2 YENEEA. The V gene lost 1 base and the J gene lost 2 bases, with 9 bases spanning the gap. CDR3 sequence (DNA): TGTGCCAGCAGCTTAGGCCAGGCCACCTACGAGCAGTACTTC. This sequence encodes CASSLGQATYEQYF. The complete variable domain, with remaining parts taken from reference TRBV11-3 and TRBJ2-7, reads EAGVVQSPRYKIIEKKQPVAFWCNPISGHNTLYWYLQNLGQGPELLIRYENEEAVDDSQLPKDRFSAERLKGVDSTLKIQPAELGDSAVYLCASSLGQATYEQYFGPGTRLTVT.

This rearrangement joins TRBV5-1 to TRBJ2-2, with 7 bases fitting TRBD1. Germline values: CDR1 SGHRS, CDR2 YFSETQ. Germline trimming cut 4 bases from V and 7 bases from J; bases unmatched to any gene: 19. The CDR3 runs to 18 residues. Here the CDR3 DNA reads TGCGCCAGCAGCCCCCGACAGGGTAGCCGGTTTTTCGGCGGGGAGCTGTTTTTT. Protein product: CASSPRQGSRFFGGELFF.

The sample holds a few counts of this clone. The chain combines TRBV25-1 with TRBJ2-7; D is possibly TRBD1 (5 bases). Germline V gene data show CDR1 as MGHDK and CDR2 as SYGVNS. This CDR3 has 15 residues. V lost 3 bases and J lost 0, with 12 bases in between. DNA of the CDR3: TGTGCCAGCAGTGACCCGACAGAGAGCTCCTACGAGCAGTACTTC. This sequence encodes CASSDPTESSYEQYF.

The chain combines TRBV28 with TRBJ2-3; 12 nucleotides line up with TRBD2. Germline V CDR1 and CDR2: MDHEN, SYDVKM. Trimming removed 5 bases from V and 6 bases from J; junction bases left unmatched: 15. CDR3 size: 18 residues. CDR3 region: CASSHHLGLAGLIDTQYF. Written as DNA, the CDR3 is TGTGCCAGCAGTCACCATCTAGGACTAGCGGGATTAATTGATACGCAGTATTTT. The complete variable domain, with remaining parts taken from reference TRBV28 and TRBJ2-3, reads DVKVTQSSRYLVKRTGEKVFLECVQDMDHENMFWYRQDPGLGLRLIYFSYDVKMKEKGDIPEGYSVSREKKERFSLILESASTNQTSMYLCASSHHLGLAGLIDTQYFGPGTRLTVL.

The chain links TRBV5-6 to TRBJ1-1, with 7 bases lining up with TRBD1. This CDR3 comprises 15 residues. The V gene end was trimmed by 3 bases and the J gene end by 1 base; junction bases not matched to a gene: 6. CDR1 and CDR2 (germline): SGHDT, YYEEEE. Here the CDR3 DNA reads TGTGCCAGCAGCTCGCGGACAGGTAGGAACACTGAAGCTTTCTTT. Amino acid sequence: CASSSRTGRNTEAFF.

The CDR3 is CASSPPTGLSYEQYF. Here the CDR3 DNA reads TGTGCCAGCAGTCCCCCCACAGGGCTCTCCTACGAGCAGTACTTC. This chain connects TRBV28 to TRBJ2-5; possible D gene TRBD1, 6 bases. The end of the DNA is better explained by TRBJ2-7, so the J call may be wrong. Germline V lookup: CDR1 MDHEN, CDR2 SYDVKM. This CDR3 contains 15 residues.

The chain is built from TRBV5-4 and TRBJ2-7; D not certain. The CDR3 totals 16 residues. Germline CDR1 is SGHNT and CDR2 is YYREEE (reference sequence). With 2 bases removed from V and 0 bases from J, the gap between germline ends came to 15 bases. The CDR3 loop reads CASSFPSSDGSYEQYF. The CDR3 DNA follows: TGTGCCAGCAGCTTCCCGTCTTCGGATGGCTCCTACGAGCAGTACTTC.

This clone was seen once. The chain joins TRBV15 to TRBJ2-3; 7 bases fit TRBD2. This CDR3 is 15 amino acids long. Germline-derived CDR1 and CDR2 are LNHNV and YYDKDF (reference sequence). V dropped 1 base and J dropped 4; count of bases not matched to a gene: 5. CDR3 region: CATSRGGLAADTQYF. The DNA of the CDR3 is TGTGCCACCAGCAGAGGAGGGCTAGCGGCAGATACGCAGTATTTT.

The chain uses TRBV2 and TRBJ2-5; no definite D call. Germline V CDR1 and CDR2: SNHLY, FYNNEI. Trimming left V 4 bases short and J 5 bases short, with 5 bases between. There are 11 residues in the CDR3. The DNA for the CDR3 is TGTGCCAGCAGTGCCCGGGAGACCCAGTACTTC. Protein: CASSARETQYF.

This chain uses TRBV7-9 with TRBJ2-5; no clear D. This CDR3 has 12 amino acids. From germline, CDR1 is SEHNR and CDR2 FQNEAQ (reference sequence). Deletions cut 4 bases from V and 5 bases from J, with 8 bases between. As DNA, the CDR3 is TGTGCCAGCAGCTGGGCACGGGAGACCCAGTACTTC. Translating it yields CASSWARETQYF.

The V gene is TRBV5-1, the J gene TRBJ2-7; D is tentatively TRBD1 or TRBD2 (5 bases each). The CDR3 length is 14 residues. V lost 1 base, J lost 2 bases, and 10 bases lay in between. Per germline, CDR1 SGHRS and CDR2 YFSETQ. The CDR3 nucleotides are TGCGCCAGCAGCTTGAAGGGGACCCCCTACGAGCAGTACTTC. This gives the protein CASSLKGTPYEQYF.

The rearrangement links TRBV5-1 to TRBJ2-5; unclear D gene. The CDR3 totals 12 residues. V shed 0 bases and J shed 12 bases, with 12 bases lying between them. The germline gives CDR1 SGHRS, CDR2 YFSETQ. CDR3 DNA sequence: TGCGCCAGCAGCTTGGAAGTGGACCCAAAGTACTTC. It translates to CASSLEVDPKYF.

The chain employs TRBV7-2 and TRBJ2-1, with 7 bases identical to TRBD1. V shed 6 bases and J 4 bases; nucleotides not matched to a gene: 9. Germline V gene sequence: CDR1 SGHTA, CDR2 FQGNSA. The CDR3 loop spans 15 amino acids. DNA for the CDR3: TGTGCCAGCAGGTGGCCGGGACAGCTATACAATGAGCAGTTCTTC. Translated, it gives CASRWPGQLYNEQFF.

This chain links TRBV19 with TRBJ2-3; 11 bases agree with TRBD2. Germline V gene lookup returns CDR1 LNHDA and CDR2 SQIVND (reference sequence). V lost 8 bases to trimming and J lost 8 bases; unmatched junction nucleotides: 12. CDR3 size: 15 residues. The CDR3 here is CASSLTSGKEGTQYF. For the CDR3, the DNA is TGTGCCAGTTCCCTGACTAGCGGGAAGGAGGGTACGCAGTATTTT.

V usage is TRBV9 and J usage is TRBJ2-1; possible D gene TRBD2, 6 bases. Germline V gene sequence: CDR1 SGDLS, CDR2 YYNGEE. The CDR3 is 13 residues long. Trimming pared 4 bases from V and 4 bases from J, leaving 9 bases between. The CDR3 sequence: CASSTREYNEQFF. The CDR3 DNA sequence: TGTGCCAGCAGCACCCGGGAGTACAATGAGCAGTTCTTC.

The chain recombines TRBV7-2 with TRBJ2-1; D not resolved. Germline CDR1 and CDR2: SGHTA and FQGNSA. Trimming removed 1 base at V and 5 bases at J, with 9 bases between. The CDR3 sequence is 14 residues long. CDR3 sequence reads: CASSLGLRNNEQFF. DNA for the CDR3: TGTGCCAGCAGCTTAGGTCTGAGGAACAATGAGCAGTTCTTC.

The chain has TRBV30 and TRBJ1-3; D unclear. The V end was cut by 4 bases, the J end by 0 bases, with 10 bases between. Germline values: CDR1 GTSNPN, CDR2 SVGIG (reference sequence). CDR3 length: 14 amino acids. CDR3 amino acids: CAWMPVTSGNTIYF. The CDR3 bases are TGTGCCTGGATGCCGGTGACCTCTGGAAACACCATATATTTT. Full variable domain (rest looked up from reference TRBV30 and TRBJ1-3): SQTIHQWPATLVQPVGSPLSLECTVEGTSNPNLYWYRQAAGRGLQLLFYSVGIGQISSEVPQNLSASRPQDRQFILSSKKLLLSDSGFYLCAWMPVTSGNTIYFGEGSWLTVV.